This paragraph reports one TCR beta chain. The data were produced by immunoSEQ multiplex PCR, yet TCRdb's version contains in-frame clones alone and is incomplete. Of about 480,000 clones listed, roughly 90% are singletons. This specimen comes from a study of blood T cell repertoires in COVID-19. Per the germline V gene, CDR1 is MGHRA and CDR2 is YSYEKL. There are 14 residues in the CDR3. Trimming removed 2 bases from V and 5 bases from J; junction bases left unmatched: 4. The chain combines TRBV4-1 with TRBJ1-1, with 8 positions matching TRBD1. The sequence was obtained from a woman in her forties who had recovered from COVID-19. Input material: PBMCs or T cells enriched from blood (not recorded which). Here the CDR3 DNA reads TGCGCCAGCAGCCAACCAGGGGGCCGGACTGAAGCTTTCTTT. Translation gives CASSQPGGRTEAFF.